One and the same sample provided the 4 T cell receptor beta chains below, sequenced in a study of blood T cell repertoires in COVID-19. The assay was immunoSEQ multiplex PCR, and TCRdb's table has in-frame clones only and misses some. The table records about 190,000 clones, roughly 86% of them present only once. Sequencing was carried out using peripheral blood. The origin of the receptors is an older woman with active or convalescent COVID-19.

The chain recombines TRBV10-3 with TRBJ1-1; D uncertain. The CDR3 is 12 residues long. Germline V lookup: CDR1 ENHRY, CDR2 SYGVKD. Trimming shortened V by 2 bases and J by 7 bases, and 8 bases separated the two germline ends. The CDR3 DNA follows: TGTGCCATCAGTGAGCTGGGAGATGAAGCTTTCTTT. This gives the protein CAISELGDEAFF.

J is TRBJ2-2 and V is TRBV2; TRBD2 matches 12 bases. This CDR3 comprises 15 residues. From germline, CDR1 is SNHLY and CDR2 FYNNEI. With 6 bases clipped from V and 3 bases from J, the junction kept 2 bases outside the gene matches. Here the CDR3 DNA reads TGTGCCAGCAGACTAGCGGGAGGTTACACCGGGGAGCTGTTTTTT. Its protein product is CASRLAGGYTGELFF.

This sequence joins TRBV6-1 and TRBJ2-7; weak D call: TRBD1 (5 bases). Germline-derived CDR1 and CDR2 are MNHNS and SASEGT. V was shortened by 1 base and J by 6 bases, with 16 bases between the two germline ends. The CDR3 has 15 residues. The CDR3 DNA reads TGTGCCAGCAGTGAAGGTGGGTGGGCAGGGCGCGAGCAGTACTTC. Its translation is CASSEGGWAGREQYF.

The chain employs TRBV20-1 and TRBJ2-1; 7 bases are shared with TRBD2. The V gene's germline CDR1 is DFQATT and CDR2 SNEGSKA (reference sequence). This CDR3 spans 13 amino acids. J was trimmed by 8 bases and V by 3 bases; bases with no gene match: 7. The CDR3 region has the DNA TGCAGTGCTAGTCAGGGAGGGTGGCATGAGCAGTTCTTC. It is translated as CSASQGGWHEQFF.